This T cell receptor beta chain was profiled in a study of persistence of HIV-infected CD4 T cells. Concerning this clone: Its antigen is unknown.

An overlapping HIV-1 Gag peptide pool stimulated these cells at 0.85 to 1 ug/peptide/mL. CD40L-negative CD69-negative CD45RO-high memory CD4+ T cells were sorted as populations depleted of antigen-responding cells. The libraries were made with immunoSEQ version 4 in survey mode. Assay: immunoSEQ multiplex PCR; the TCRdb copy retains only in-frame clones and omits some. The table lists 30,000 or so clones, approximately 80% of them singletons. The clonotype was recovered from an adult woman with HIV who was CMV-seropositive. Source: CD4+ T cells sorted from PBMCs after roughly 17-hour stimulation, taken from a patient who received antiretroviral therapy.

DNA of the CDR3: TGTGCCAGCAGCCGGAGGGGGGCTAATGAAAAACTGTTTTTT. Amino acids: CASSRRGANEKLFF. This chain links TRBV3-1 (or the pseudogene TRBV3-2) with TRBJ1-4; D is perhaps TRBD1 (6 bases). With 4 bases removed from V and 3 bases from J, the gap between germline ends came to 9 bases. Germline-derived CDR1 and CDR2 are LGHDT and YNNKEL (reference sequence). This CDR3 has 14 residues.